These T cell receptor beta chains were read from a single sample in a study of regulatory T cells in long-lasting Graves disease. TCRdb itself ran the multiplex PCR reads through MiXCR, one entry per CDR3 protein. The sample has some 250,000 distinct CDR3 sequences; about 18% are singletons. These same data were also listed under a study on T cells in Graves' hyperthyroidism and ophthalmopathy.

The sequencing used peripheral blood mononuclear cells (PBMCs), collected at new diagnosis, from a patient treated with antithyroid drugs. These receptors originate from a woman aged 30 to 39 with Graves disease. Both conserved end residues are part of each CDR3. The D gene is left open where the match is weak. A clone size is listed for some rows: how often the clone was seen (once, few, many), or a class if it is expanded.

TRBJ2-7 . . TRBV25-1 CASSEFLGNDEQYF TGTGCCAGCAGTGAATTTCTGGGGAATGACGAGCAGTACTTC
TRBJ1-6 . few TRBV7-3 CASSHPPLSIYNSPLHF TGTGCCAGCAGCCACCCCCCACTGTCTATCTATAATTCACCCCTCCACTTT
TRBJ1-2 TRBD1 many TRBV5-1 CASSSQQGRDGYTF TGTGCCAGCAGCTCCCAACAGGGGAGGGATGGCTACACCTTC
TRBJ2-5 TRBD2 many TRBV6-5 CASSYPLAGGQETQYF TGTGCCAGCAGTTACCCGTTAGCGGGCGGTCAAGAGACCCAGTACTTC
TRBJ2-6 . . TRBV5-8 CASSPLLISGANVLTF TGTGCCAGCAGCCCCCTCCTTATCTCTGGGGCCAACGTCCTGACTTTC
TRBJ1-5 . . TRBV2 CASRRGPIGQPQHF TGTGCCAGCAGGAGAGGGCCTATTGGGCAGCCCCAGCATTTT
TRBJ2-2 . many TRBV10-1 CASSGGTNTGELFF TGCGCCAGCAGTGGAGGCACGAACACCGGGGAGCTGTTTTTT
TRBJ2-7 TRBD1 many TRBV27 CASSLGQGFYEQYF TGTGCCAGCAGTCTGGGACAGGGGTTCTACGAGCAGTACTTC
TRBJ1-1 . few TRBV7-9 CASSPREGDTEAFF TGTGCCAGCAGCCCCAGGGAGGGGGACACTGAAGCTTTCTTT
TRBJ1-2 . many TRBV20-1 CSATNSYGYTF TGCAGTGCTACTAACAGTTATGGCTACACCTTC
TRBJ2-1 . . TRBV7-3 CASSFEVYNEQFF TGTGCCAGCAGCTTCGAAGTCTACAATGAGCAGTTCTTC
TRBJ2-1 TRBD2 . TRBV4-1 CASSQGAASGLYNEQFF TGCGCCAGCAGCCAAGGGGCGGCTAGCGGCCTATACAATGAGCAGTTCTTC
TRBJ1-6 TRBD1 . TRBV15 CATSRGRIPTGLRSPLHF TGTGCCACCAGCAGAGGGCGAATACCGACAGGGTTGAGATCACCCCTCCACTTT
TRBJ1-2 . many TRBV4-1 CASSQEGLYGYTF TGCGCCAGCAGCCAAGAAGGACTATATGGCTACACCTTC
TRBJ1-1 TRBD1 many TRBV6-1 CASSEEGQGNSEAFF TGTGCCAGCAGTGAAGAGGGACAGGGGAACAGTGAAGCTTTCTTT
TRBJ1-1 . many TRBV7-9 CASSLILGNTEAFF TGTGCCAGCAGCTTAATCTTGGGGAACACTGAAGCTTTCTTT
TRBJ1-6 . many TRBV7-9 CASSPATGSYNSPLHF TGTGCCAGCAGCCCAGCCACAGGGTCCTATAATTCACCCCTCCACTTT
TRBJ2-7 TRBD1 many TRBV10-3 CAIGIRDRGLYEQYF TGTGCCATCGGGATCCGGGACAGGGGATTATACGAGCAGTACTTC